A single sample is the source of the 14 T cell receptor beta chains below, sequenced in a study of blood T cell repertoires in COVID-19. The assay was immunoSEQ multiplex PCR, and TCRdb's table has in-frame clones only and misses some. The table has around 89,000 clones, about 87% seen once. Specimen: peripheral blood. The origin of the receptors is a man aged 60 to 69 with acute or convalescent COVID-19.

The J gene is TRBJ2-2, the V gene TRBV5-1; TRBD1 might be the D (5 bases). This CDR3 region has 15 residues. V was cut by 0 bases and J by 0 bases, with 6 bases left in between. The germline gives CDR1 SGHRS, CDR2 YFSETQ. CDR3 residues: CASSLDRTNTGELFF. CDR3 coding DNA: TGCGCCAGCAGCTTGGACAGGACGAACACCGGGGAGCTGTTTTTT.

The rearrangement joins TRBV9 to TRBJ1-1; TRBD1 might be the D (6 bases). The CDR3 is 16 residues long. Trimming cost V 2 bases and J 4 bases, with 18 bases left between them. Per germline, CDR1 SGDLS and CDR2 YYNGEE. As DNA, the CDR3 is TGTGCCAGCAGCGTTTTTCCCTCTACAGGGCTCACTGAAGCTTTCTTT. Translated: CASSVFPSTGLTEAFF.

The V call is TRBV24-1, the J call TRBJ2-5; 9 nucleotides align to TRBD1. CDR1 and CDR2 from the germline V gene are KGHDR and SFDVKD. Trimming removed 6 bases from V and 4 bases from J; junction bases left unmatched: 11. The CDR3 length is 16 residues. The CDR3 protein is CATSPADRGDRETQYF. Written as DNA, the CDR3 is TGTGCCACCAGTCCCGCGGACAGGGGCGATCGAGAGACCCAGTACTTC.

V usage is TRBV9 and J usage is TRBJ1-3; possible D gene TRBD1, 6 bases. The V end lost 0 bases, the J end lost 2 bases, and 12 bases lay between the germline ends. CDR3 length: 16 residues. Germline CDR1 SGDLS, CDR2 YYNGEE. The CDR3: CASSVDGQGTGNTIYF. The DNA for the CDR3 is TGTGCCAGCAGCGTAGATGGGCAGGGGACTGGAAACACCATATATTTT.

The V gene is TRBV5-1, the J gene TRBJ2-7; 11 positions match TRBD1. The CDR3 runs to 13 residues. With V trimmed by 4 bases and J by 6 bases, 3 bases remained unmatched. Germline V lookup: CDR1 SGHRS, CDR2 YFSETQ. CDR3 in amino acids: CASSTGTGGEQYF. The CDR3 DNA sequence: TGCGCCAGCAGCACCGGGACAGGGGGCGAGCAGTACTTC.

The chain employs TRBV5-4 and TRBJ1-2, with D perhaps TRBD1 (5 bases). The CDR3 extends over 17 amino acids. Germline V lookup: CDR1 SGHNT, CDR2 YYREEE (reference sequence). Trimming left V 4 bases short and J 8 bases short, with 27 bases between. The CDR3 sequence is CASSRGDWVAIFEGYTF. CDR3 bases: TGTGCCAGCAGCAGGGGTGATTGGGTTGCCATATTTGAGGGCTACACCTTC.

CDR3 bases: TGTGCCAGCAGCGCTATTGGCTCTGGGGCCAACGTCCTGACTTTC. Encoded protein: CASSAIGSGANVLTF. V gene TRBV7-3 combines with J gene TRBJ2-6; D gene unclear. Germline CDR1 reads SGHTA; CDR2 reads FQGTGA. V was shortened by 5 bases and J by 0 bases, with 8 bases between the two germline ends. This CDR3 region has 15 residues.

The CDR3 region is CASLAPLNTEAFF. Here the CDR3 DNA reads TGTGCCAGCCTAGCGCCCCTAAACACTGAAGCTTTCTTT. The gene calls are TRBV6-5 and TRBJ1-1; D remains ambiguous. CDR1 and CDR2 from the germline V gene are MNHEY and SVGAGI. CDR3 length: 13 amino acids. With 8 bases removed from V and 2 bases from J, the gap between germline ends came to 12 bases.

This rearrangement joins TRBV12-3 or TRBV12-4 to TRBJ2-7; D gene ambiguous. There are 12 residues in the CDR3. Trimming removed 4 bases at V and 4 bases at J, with 8 bases between. Written as DNA, the CDR3 is TGTGCCAGCAGTTCAGTCGTTTACGAGCAGTACTTC. It codes for CASSSVVYEQYF.

The chain joins TRBV7-2 to TRBJ2-2; 10 bases agree with TRBD2. Per the germline V gene, CDR1 is SGHTA and CDR2 is FQGNSA. The CDR3 is 17 residues long. V gave up 5 bases and J gave up 3 bases; unmatched junction bases: 9. CDR3 amino acids: CASSPISGGPDTGELFF. For the CDR3, the DNA is TGTGCCAGCAGCCCGATTAGCGGGGGGCCGGACACCGGGGAGCTGTTTTTT.

This chain uses TRBV7-9 with TRBJ2-7, with a weak D call TRBD1 (5 bases). The V end was cut by 0 bases, the J end by 7 bases, with 13 bases between. The V gene's germline CDR1 is SEHNR and CDR2 FQNEAQ (reference sequence). This CDR3 spans 14 amino acids. The CDR3 DNA is TGTGCCAGCAGCTTAGCGTCCAGGGCTAGGGAGCAGTACTTC. It translates to CASSLASRAREQYF.

The CDR3 loop reads CASSQDSGQGVSNQPQHF. CDR3 nucleotides: TGCGCCAGCAGCCAAGATTCGGGACAGGGGGTTAGCAATCAGCCCCAGCATTTT. The chain recombines TRBV4-1 with TRBJ1-5, with 11 nucleotides matching TRBD1. Looked up from germline, CDR1 is MGHRA and CDR2 is YSYEKL. The CDR3 is made up of 18 amino acids. V dropped 0 bases and J dropped 0; count of bases not matched to a gene: 4.

This sequence joins TRBV19 and TRBJ2-6, with D possibly matching TRBD1 (5 bases). The CDR3 extends over 19 amino acids. V lost 5 bases to trimming and J lost 0 bases, with 20 bases between them. Germline V gives CDR1 LNHDA, CDR2 SQIVND (reference sequence). The CDR3 is CASSPMTDLLFSGANVLTF. In nucleotides, the CDR3 is TGTGCCAGTAGTCCCATGACAGACCTTCTGTTCTCTGGGGCCAACGTCCTGACTTTC.

The rearrangement joins TRBV30 to TRBJ2-5, with 9 positions matching TRBD2. The germline V gene encodes CDR1 GTSNPN and CDR2 SVGIG (reference sequence). The CDR3 spans 12 residues. V gave up 4 bases and J gave up 3 bases; unmatched junction bases: 0. In DNA, the CDR3 is TGTGCCTGGACTAGCGGGGAAGAGACCCAGTACTTC. Its translation is CAWTSGEETQYF.